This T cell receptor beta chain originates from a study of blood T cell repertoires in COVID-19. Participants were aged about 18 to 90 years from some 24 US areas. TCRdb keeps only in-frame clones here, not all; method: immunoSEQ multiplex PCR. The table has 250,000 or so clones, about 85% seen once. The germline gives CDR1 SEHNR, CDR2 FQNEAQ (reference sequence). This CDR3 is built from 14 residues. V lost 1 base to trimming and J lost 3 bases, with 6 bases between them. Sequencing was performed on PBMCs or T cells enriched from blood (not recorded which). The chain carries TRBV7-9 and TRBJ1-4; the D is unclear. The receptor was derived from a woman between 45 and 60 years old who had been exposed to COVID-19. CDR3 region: CASSLERPNEKLFF. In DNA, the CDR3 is TGTGCCAGCAGCTTAGAGAGGCCTAATGAAAAACTGTTTTTT.